These T cell receptor beta chains were read from a single sample in a study of blood T cell repertoires in COVID-19. Produced via immunoSEQ multiplex PCR; TCRdb's table is partial and in-frame only. The repertoire holds fewer than 400,000 clones, with around 83% as singletons. Sequences were obtained from peripheral blood. These receptors were obtained from a man younger than 40 with active or convalescent COVID-19. The CDR3 runs from the conserved cysteine through the conserved F or W. The D gene is left open where the match is weak. Clone size is not always given. Where it is, it says once, few, many or a class for expanded clones.

clone_size: -
cdr3_length: 14
j_call: TRBJ2-7
d_call: TRBD2
v_call: TRBV6-5
cdr3_nt: TGTGCCAGCAGTTACCAAAGCGGGGGCTACGAGCAGTACTTC
cdr3_aa: CASSYQSGGYEQYF

clone_size: -
cdr3_length: 15
j_call: TRBJ1-6
d_call: -
v_call: TRBV6-5
cdr3_nt: TGTGCCAGCTTCCGCGGTGGGTTGCGGAATTCACCCCTCCACTTT
cdr3_aa: CASFRGGLRNSPLHF

clone_size: -
cdr3_length: 15
j_call: TRBJ1-3
d_call: -
v_call: TRBV9
cdr3_nt: TGTGCCAGCAGCGCCTACAGGAGCTCTGGAAACACCATATATTTT
cdr3_aa: CASSAYRSSGNTIYF

clone_size: -
cdr3_length: 14
j_call: TRBJ1-1
d_call: TRBD1
v_call: TRBV11-2
cdr3_nt: TGTGCCAGCAGACTGACAGGGATGGACACTGAAGCTTTCTTT
cdr3_aa: CASRLTGMDTEAFF

clone_size: -
cdr3_length: 14
j_call: TRBJ1-2
d_call: TRBD1
v_call: TRBV2
cdr3_nt: TGTGCCAGCAGTGTGGTCCCGACAGGGAATGGCTACACCTTC
cdr3_aa: CASSVVPTGNGYTF

clone_size: -
cdr3_length: 15
j_call: TRBJ1-4
d_call: -
v_call: TRBV19
cdr3_nt: TGTGCCAGCGGCGGGGTGCGGGAGGGTGATGAAAAACTGTTTTTT
cdr3_aa: CASGGVREGDEKLFF

clone_size: -
cdr3_length: 11
j_call: TRBJ1-2
d_call: -
v_call: TRBV24-1
cdr3_nt: TGTGCCACCAGTGATTTACAGATCTACACCTTC
cdr3_aa: CATSDLQIYTF

clone_size: many
cdr3_length: 12
j_call: TRBJ1-1
d_call: -
v_call: TRBV27
cdr3_nt: TGTGCCAGCAGCGTCCCGGGGACTGAAGCTTTCTTT
cdr3_aa: CASSVPGTEAFF

clone_size: -
cdr3_length: 16
j_call: TRBJ2-7
d_call: -
v_call: TRBV19
cdr3_nt: TGTGCCAGTAGTCTGGAGGGGCTAGCGAGTACCTACGAGCAGTACTTC
cdr3_aa: CASSLEGLASTYEQYF

clone_size: -
cdr3_length: 13
j_call: TRBJ1-6
d_call: -
v_call: TRBV6-6
cdr3_nt: TGTGCCAGCAGCCCAGACAGTAATTCACCCCTCCACTTT
cdr3_aa: CASSPDSNSPLHF

clone_size: -
cdr3_length: 13
j_call: TRBJ2-2
d_call: TRBD1
v_call: TRBV7-3
cdr3_nt: TGTGCCAGCAGCCTGGGACAGTCCGGGGAGCTGTTTTTT
cdr3_aa: CASSLGQSGELFF

clone_size: -
cdr3_length: 12
j_call: TRBJ1-1
d_call: -
v_call: TRBV12-3/TRBV12-4
cdr3_nt: TGTGCCAGCAGTTTTGTAGTGACTGAAGCTTTCTTT
cdr3_aa: CASSFVVTEAFF

clone_size: -
cdr3_length: 11
j_call: TRBJ1-1
d_call: -
v_call: TRBV28
cdr3_nt: TGTGCCAGCAGTTTATCCCTTGAAGCTTTCTTT
cdr3_aa: CASSLSLEAFF

clone_size: -
cdr3_length: 14
j_call: TRBJ2-1
d_call: TRBD2
v_call: TRBV6-5
cdr3_nt: TGTGCCAGCAGTTACTTGGGACTAGGGGGTGAGCAGTTCTTC
cdr3_aa: CASSYLGLGGEQFF

clone_size: -
cdr3_length: 17
j_call: TRBJ2-7
d_call: TRBD1
v_call: TRBV7-9
cdr3_nt: TGTGCCAGCAGCTTAGCGCCGGGACAGAGCTACCTAGGGCTGCAGTACTTC
cdr3_aa: CASSLAPGQSYLGLQYF

clone_size: -
cdr3_length: 13
j_call: TRBJ1-2
d_call: -
v_call: TRBV11-2
cdr3_nt: TGTGCCAGCAGCTTAGTTGCGGGGCAGGGCTACACCTTC
cdr3_aa: CASSLVAGQGYTF

clone_size: -
cdr3_length: 15
j_call: TRBJ2-2
d_call: TRBD1
v_call: TRBV5-5
cdr3_nt: TGTGCCAGCAGGCCGACAGGGTATTCGACCGGGGAGCTGTTTTTT
cdr3_aa: CASRPTGYSTGELFF

clone_size: -
cdr3_length: 19
j_call: TRBJ2-1
d_call: TRBD2
v_call: TRBV13
cdr3_nt: TGTGCCAGCAGCCCTCGGGCCCTAGCGGGGGGGCGGATAAGCAATGAGCAGTTCTTC
cdr3_aa: CASSPRALAGGRISNEQFF

clone_size: -
cdr3_length: 16
j_call: TRBJ1-5
d_call: TRBD1
v_call: TRBV27
cdr3_nt: TGTGCCAGCAGCCCCGGACAGGGAGGAAGCAATCAGCCCCAGCATTTT
cdr3_aa: CASSPGQGGSNQPQHF

clone_size: -
cdr3_length: 16
j_call: TRBJ2-1
d_call: TRBD2
v_call: TRBV7-2
cdr3_nt: TGTGCCAGCAGCTTAAATCACGGGAGGGCCTCCGGTGAGCAGTTCTTC
cdr3_aa: CASSLNHGRASGEQFF

clone_size: -
cdr3_length: 15
j_call: TRBJ2-2
d_call: TRBD1
v_call: TRBV9
cdr3_nt: TGTGCCAGCAGCCCTATCGGGACAGGGCCCGGGGAGCTGTTTTTT
cdr3_aa: CASSPIGTGPGELFF

clone_size: -
cdr3_length: 15
j_call: TRBJ2-7
d_call: TRBD2
v_call: TRBV7-6
cdr3_nt: TGTGCCAGCAGCTTAATAGCGGGGGGGCCCTACGAGCAGTACTTC
cdr3_aa: CASSLIAGGPYEQYF

clone_size: once
cdr3_length: 13
j_call: TRBJ2-1
d_call: TRBD2
v_call: TRBV27
cdr3_nt: TGTGCCAGCTCTTTCGGGGGGACCAATGAGCAGTTCTTC
cdr3_aa: CASSFGGTNEQFF